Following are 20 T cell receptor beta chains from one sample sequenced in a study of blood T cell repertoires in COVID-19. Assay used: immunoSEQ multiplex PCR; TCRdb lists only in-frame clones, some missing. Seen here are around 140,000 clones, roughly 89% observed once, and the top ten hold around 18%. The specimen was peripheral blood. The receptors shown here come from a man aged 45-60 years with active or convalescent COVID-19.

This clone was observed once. CDR3 loop: CASSSTGEGTDTQYF. The CDR3 DNA reads TGTGCCAGCAGTTCGACAGGGGAGGGCACAGATACGCAGTATTTT. The V call is TRBV27, the J call TRBJ2-3, with TRBD1 identical over 8 bases. The CDR3 is made up of 15 amino acids. Trimming took 4 bases from V and 1 from J; bases not matched to a gene: 4. Germline CDR1 MNHEY, CDR2 SMNVEV (reference sequence).

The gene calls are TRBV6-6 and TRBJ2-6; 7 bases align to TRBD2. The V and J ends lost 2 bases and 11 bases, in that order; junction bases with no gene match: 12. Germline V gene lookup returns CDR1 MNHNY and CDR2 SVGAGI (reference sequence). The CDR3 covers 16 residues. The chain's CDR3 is CASSYDTSALSDVLTF. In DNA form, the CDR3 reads TGTGCCAGCAGTTACGACACTAGCGCTCTATCAGACGTCCTGACTTTC.

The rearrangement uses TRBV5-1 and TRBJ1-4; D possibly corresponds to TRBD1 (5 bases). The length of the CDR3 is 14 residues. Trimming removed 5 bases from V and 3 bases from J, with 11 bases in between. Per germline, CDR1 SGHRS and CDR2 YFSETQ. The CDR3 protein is CASSFAGPNEKLFF. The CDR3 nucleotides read TGCGCCAGCAGTTTCGCAGGGCCTAATGAAAAACTGTTTTTT.

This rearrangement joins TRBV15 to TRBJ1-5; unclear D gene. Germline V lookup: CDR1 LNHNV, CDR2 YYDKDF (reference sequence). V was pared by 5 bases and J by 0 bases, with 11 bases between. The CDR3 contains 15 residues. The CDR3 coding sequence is TGTGCCACCAGCGATCGGGTCCTTAGCAATCAGCCCCAGCATTTT. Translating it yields CATSDRVLSNQPQHF. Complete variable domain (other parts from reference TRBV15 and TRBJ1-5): DAMVIQNPRYQVTQFGKPVTLSCSQTLNHNVMYWYQQKSSQAPKLLFHYYDKDFNNEADTPDNFQSRRPNTSFCFLDIRSPGLGDTAMYLCATSDRVLSNQPQHFGDGTRLSIL.

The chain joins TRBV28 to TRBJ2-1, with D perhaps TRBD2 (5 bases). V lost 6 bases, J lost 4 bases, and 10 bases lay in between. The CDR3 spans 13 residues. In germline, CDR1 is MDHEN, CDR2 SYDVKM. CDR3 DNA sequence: TGTGCCAGCAGGAGGCGGGCGTACAATGAGCAGTTCTTC. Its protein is CASRRRAYNEQFF.

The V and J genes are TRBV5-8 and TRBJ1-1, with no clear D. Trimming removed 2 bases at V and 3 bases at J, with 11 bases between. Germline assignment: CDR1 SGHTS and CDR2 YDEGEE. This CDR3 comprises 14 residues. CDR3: CASSFDAGYTEAFF. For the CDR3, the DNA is TGTGCCAGCAGCTTTGACGCGGGGTACACTGAAGCTTTCTTT. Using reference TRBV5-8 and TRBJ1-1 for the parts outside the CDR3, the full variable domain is EAGVTQSPTHLIKTRGQQATLRCSPISGHTSVYWYQQALGLGLQFLLWYDEGEERNRGNFPPRFSGRQFPNYSSELNVNALELEDSALYLCASSFDAGYTEAFFGQGTRLTVV.

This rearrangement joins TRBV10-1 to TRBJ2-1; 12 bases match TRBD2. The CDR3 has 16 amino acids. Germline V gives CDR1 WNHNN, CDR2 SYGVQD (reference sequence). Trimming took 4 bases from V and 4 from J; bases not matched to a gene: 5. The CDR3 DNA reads TGCGCCAGCAGTGTCAAGGGACTAGCGGGTTACAATGAGCAGTTCTTC. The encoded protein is CASSVKGLAGYNEQFF.

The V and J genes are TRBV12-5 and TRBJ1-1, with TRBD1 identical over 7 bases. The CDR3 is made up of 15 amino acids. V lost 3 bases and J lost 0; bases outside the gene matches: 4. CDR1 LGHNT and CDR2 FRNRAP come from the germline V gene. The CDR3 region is CASGFLDRMNTEAFF. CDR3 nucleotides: TGTGCTAGTGGTTTTCTGGACAGGATGAACACTGAAGCTTTCTTT.

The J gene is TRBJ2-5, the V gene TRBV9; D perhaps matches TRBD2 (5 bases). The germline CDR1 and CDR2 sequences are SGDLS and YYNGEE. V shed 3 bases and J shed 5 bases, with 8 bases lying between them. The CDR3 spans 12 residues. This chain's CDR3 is CASSERGETQYF. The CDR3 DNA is TGTGCCAGCAGCGAGCGAGGGGAGACCCAGTACTTC.

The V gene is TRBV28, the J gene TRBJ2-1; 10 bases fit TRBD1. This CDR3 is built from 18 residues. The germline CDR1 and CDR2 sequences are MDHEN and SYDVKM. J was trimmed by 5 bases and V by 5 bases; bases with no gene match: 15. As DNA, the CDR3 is TGTGCCAGCAGTGAGACAGGGGGCGCCTGGGAGGGCCACAATGAGCAGTTCTTC. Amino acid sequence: CASSETGGAWEGHNEQFF.

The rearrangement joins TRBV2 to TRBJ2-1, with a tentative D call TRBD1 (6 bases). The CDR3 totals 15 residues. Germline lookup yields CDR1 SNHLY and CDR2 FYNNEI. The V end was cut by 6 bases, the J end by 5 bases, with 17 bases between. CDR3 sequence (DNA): TGTGCCAGCAGCGATCTGGACAGACCCGACAATGAGCAGTTCTTC. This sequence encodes CASSDLDRPDNEQFF.

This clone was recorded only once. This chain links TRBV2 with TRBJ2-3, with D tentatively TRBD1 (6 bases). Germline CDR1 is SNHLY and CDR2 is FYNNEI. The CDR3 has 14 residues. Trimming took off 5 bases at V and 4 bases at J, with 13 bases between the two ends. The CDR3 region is CASSYVRGADTQYF. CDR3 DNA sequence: TGTGCCAGCAGTTACGTCAGGGGAGCAGATACGCAGTATTTT.

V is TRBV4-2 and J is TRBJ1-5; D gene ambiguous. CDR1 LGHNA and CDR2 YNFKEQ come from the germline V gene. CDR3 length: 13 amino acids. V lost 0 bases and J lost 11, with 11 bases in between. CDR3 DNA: TGTGCCAGCAGCCAAGATTTCATCGGAGCCCAGCATTTT. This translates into CASSQDFIGAQHF.

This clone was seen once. The CDR3 here is CASSGSGRLYEQYF. CDR3 bases: TGTGCCAGCAGCGGTAGCGGGAGGCTCTACGAGCAGTACTTC. This chain joins TRBV28 and TRBJ2-7; TRBD2 agrees at 10 bases. V shed 6 bases and J 3 bases; nucleotides not matched to a gene: 5. The CDR3 runs to 14 residues. Germline lookup yields CDR1 MDHEN and CDR2 SYDVKM.

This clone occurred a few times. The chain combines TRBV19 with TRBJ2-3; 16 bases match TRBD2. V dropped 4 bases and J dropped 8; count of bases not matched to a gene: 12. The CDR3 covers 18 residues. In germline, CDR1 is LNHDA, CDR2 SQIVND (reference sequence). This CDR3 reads CASSTTGTSGRVTGTQYF. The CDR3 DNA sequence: TGTGCCAGTAGTACCACCGGGACTAGCGGGAGGGTGACCGGTACGCAGTATTTT.

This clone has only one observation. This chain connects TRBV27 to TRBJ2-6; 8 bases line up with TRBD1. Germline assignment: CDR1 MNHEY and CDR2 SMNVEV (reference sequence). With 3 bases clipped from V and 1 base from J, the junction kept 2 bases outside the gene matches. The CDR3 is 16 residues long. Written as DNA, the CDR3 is TGTGCCAGCAGTTTTGGGACAGGTTCTGGGGCCAACGTCCTGACTTTC. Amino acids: CASSFGTGSGANVLTF. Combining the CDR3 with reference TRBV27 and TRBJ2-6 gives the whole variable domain EAQVTQNPRYLITVTGKKLTVTCSQNMNHEYMSWYRQDPGLGLRQIYYSMNVEVTDKGDVPEGYKVSRKEKRNFPLILESPSPNQTSLYFCASSFGTGSGANVLTFGAGSRLTVL.

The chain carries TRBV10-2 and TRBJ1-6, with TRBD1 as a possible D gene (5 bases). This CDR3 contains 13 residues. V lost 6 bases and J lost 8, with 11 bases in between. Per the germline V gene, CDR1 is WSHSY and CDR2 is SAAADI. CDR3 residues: CASSEQGYSPLHF. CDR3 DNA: TGCGCCAGCAGCGAGCAGGGTTATTCACCCCTCCACTTT.

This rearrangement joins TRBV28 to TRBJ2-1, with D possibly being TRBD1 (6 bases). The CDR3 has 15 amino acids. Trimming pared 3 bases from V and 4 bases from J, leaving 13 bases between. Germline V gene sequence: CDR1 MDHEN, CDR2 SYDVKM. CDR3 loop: CASSLMGHKYNEQFF. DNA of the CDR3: TGTGCCAGCAGTTTGATGGGACATAAGTACAATGAGCAGTTCTTC. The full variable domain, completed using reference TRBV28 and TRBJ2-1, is DVKVTQSSRYLVKRTGEKVFLECVQDMDHENMFWYRQDPGLGLRLIYFSYDVKMKEKGDIPEGYSVSREKKERFSLILESASTNQTSMYLCASSLMGHKYNEQFFGPGTRLTVL.

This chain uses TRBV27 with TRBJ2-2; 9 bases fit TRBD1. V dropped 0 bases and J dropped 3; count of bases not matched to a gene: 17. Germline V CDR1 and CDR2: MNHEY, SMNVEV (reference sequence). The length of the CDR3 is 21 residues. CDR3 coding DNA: TGTGCCAGCAGTTTATCGCCCCCACAGGGGGCGTTTGGGAAGGACACCGGGGAGCTGTTTTTT. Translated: CASSLSPPQGAFGKDTGELFF.

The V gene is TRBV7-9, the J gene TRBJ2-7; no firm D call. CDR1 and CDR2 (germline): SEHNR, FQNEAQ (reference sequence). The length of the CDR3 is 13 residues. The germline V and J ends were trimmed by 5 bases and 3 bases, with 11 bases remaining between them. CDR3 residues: CASSGDRIYEQYF. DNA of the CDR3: TGTGCCAGCAGCGGAGATAGAATCTACGAGCAGTACTTC.